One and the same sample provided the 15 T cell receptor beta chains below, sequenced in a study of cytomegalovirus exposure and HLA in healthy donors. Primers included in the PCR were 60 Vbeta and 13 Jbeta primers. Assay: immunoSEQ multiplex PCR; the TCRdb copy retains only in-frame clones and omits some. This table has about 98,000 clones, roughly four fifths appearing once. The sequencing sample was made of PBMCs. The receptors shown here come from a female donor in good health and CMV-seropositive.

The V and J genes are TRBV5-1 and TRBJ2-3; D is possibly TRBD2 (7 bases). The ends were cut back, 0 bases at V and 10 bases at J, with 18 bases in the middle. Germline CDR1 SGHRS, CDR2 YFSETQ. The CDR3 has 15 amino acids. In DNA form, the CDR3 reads TGCGCCAGCAGCTTGGAAGGGGGGGGAATTGTTGCGCAGTATTTT. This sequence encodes CASSLEGGGIVAQYF.

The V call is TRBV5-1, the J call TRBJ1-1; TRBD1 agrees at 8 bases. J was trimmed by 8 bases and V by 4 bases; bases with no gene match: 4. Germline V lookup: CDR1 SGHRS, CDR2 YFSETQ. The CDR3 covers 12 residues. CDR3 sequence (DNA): TGCGCCAGCAGCCTGCGGGACAGGGAAGCTTTCTTT. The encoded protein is CASSLRDREAFF.

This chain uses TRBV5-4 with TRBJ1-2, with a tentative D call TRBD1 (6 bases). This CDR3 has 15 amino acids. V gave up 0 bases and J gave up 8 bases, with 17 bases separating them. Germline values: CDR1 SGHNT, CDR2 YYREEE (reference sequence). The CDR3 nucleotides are TGTGCCAGCAGCTTGGAGCAAACAGGGTTTCGGGGCTACACCTTC. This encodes CASSLEQTGFRGYTF.

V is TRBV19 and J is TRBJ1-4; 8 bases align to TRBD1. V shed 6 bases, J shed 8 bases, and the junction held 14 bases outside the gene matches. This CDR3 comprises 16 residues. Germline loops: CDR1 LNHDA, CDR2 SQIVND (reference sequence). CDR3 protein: CASSHTVGTGYEKLFF. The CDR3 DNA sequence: TGTGCCAGTAGCCACACCGTCGGGACAGGCTACGAAAAACTGTTTTTT.

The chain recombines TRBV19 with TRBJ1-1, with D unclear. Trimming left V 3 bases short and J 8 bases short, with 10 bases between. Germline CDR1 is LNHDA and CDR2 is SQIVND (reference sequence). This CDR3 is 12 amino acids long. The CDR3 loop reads CASSISAGEAFF. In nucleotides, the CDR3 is TGTGCCAGTAGTATCTCGGCAGGAGAAGCTTTCTTT.

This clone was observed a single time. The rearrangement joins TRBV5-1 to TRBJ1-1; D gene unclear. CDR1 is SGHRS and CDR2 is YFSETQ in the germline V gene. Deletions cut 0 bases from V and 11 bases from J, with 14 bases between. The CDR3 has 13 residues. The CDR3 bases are TGCGCCAGCAGCTTGGCATCCAACATGGAGGCTTTCTTT. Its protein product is CASSLASNMEAFF.

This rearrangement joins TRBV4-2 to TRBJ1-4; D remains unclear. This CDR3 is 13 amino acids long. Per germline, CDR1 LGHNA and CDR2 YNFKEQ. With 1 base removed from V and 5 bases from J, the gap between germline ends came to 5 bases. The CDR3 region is CASSQVLNEKLFF. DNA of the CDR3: TGTGCCAGCAGCCAAGTCCTAAATGAAAAACTGTTTTTT.

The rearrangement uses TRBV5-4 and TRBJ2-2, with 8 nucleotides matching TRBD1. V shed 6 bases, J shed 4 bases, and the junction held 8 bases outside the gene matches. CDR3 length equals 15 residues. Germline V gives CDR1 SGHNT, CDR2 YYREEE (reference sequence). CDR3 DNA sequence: TGTGCCAGCAACTTCGACAGGGGTGTCACCGGGGAGCTGTTTTTT. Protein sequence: CASNFDRGVTGELFF.

For the CDR3, the DNA is TGTGCCTGGAGTGGACAGGGGAACTATGGCTACACCTTC. Amino acid sequence: CAWSGQGNYGYTF. The chain combines TRBV30 with TRBJ1-2, with TRBD1 identical over 8 bases. The CDR3 has 13 amino acids. Germline assignment: CDR1 GTSNPN and CDR2 SVGIG (reference sequence). V trimming: 1 base; J trimming: 2 bases; junction bases outside the gene matches: 0.

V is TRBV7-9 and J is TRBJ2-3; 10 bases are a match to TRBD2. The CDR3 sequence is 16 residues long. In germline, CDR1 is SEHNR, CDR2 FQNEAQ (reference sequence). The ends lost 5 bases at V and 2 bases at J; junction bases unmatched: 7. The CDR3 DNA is TGTGCCAGCAGCAGCCCGAGCGGGAGGGCCACAGATACGCAGTATTTT. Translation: CASSSPSGRATDTQYF.

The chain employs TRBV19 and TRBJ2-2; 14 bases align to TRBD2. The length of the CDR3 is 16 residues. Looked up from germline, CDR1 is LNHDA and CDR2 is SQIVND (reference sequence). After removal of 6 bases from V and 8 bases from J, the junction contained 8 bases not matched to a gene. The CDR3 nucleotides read TGTGCCAGTAGACTCGGGACTAGCGGGAGAATTGGGGAGCTGTTTTTT. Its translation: CASRLGTSGRIGELFF.

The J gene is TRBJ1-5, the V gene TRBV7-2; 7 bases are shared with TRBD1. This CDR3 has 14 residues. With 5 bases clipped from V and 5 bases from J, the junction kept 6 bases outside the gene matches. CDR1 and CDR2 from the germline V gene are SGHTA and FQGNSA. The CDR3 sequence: CASSPQGSDQPQHF. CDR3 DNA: TGTGCCAGCAGCCCACAGGGGTCGGATCAGCCCCAGCATTTT.

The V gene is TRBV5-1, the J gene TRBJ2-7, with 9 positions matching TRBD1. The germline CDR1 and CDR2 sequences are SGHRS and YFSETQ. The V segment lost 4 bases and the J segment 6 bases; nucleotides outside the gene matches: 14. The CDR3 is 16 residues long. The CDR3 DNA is TGCGCCAGCAGCGCGATGCCGGGGACAGGGACTCGCGAGCAGTACTTC. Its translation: CASSAMPGTGTREQYF.

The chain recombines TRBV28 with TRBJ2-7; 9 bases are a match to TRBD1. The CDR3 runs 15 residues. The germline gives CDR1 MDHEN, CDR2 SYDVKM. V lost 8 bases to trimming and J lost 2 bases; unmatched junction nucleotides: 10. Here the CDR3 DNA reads TGTGCCAGCCTCCCTCTGGACAGGGGAACCTACGAGCAGTACTTC. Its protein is CASLPLDRGTYEQYF.

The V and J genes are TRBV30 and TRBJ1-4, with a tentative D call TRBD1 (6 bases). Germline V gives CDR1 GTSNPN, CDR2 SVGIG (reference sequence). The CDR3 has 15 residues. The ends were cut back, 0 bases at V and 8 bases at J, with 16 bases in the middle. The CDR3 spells CAWSVRGGISEKLFF. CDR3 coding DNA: TGTGCCTGGAGTGTACGAGGGGGTATATCGGAAAAACTGTTTTTT.